These 31 T cell receptor beta chains originate from one sample sequenced in a study of technical replicates of blood from a handful of donors. Data came from immunoSEQ multiplex PCR; TCRdb stores just in-frame clones and leaves some out. The sample records roughly 71,000 clones, approximately 93% being singletons. Input material: T cells isolated from PBMCs. The receptors come from a human donor in good health.

The chain is built from TRBV29-1 and TRBJ1-1, with D hard to call. Looked up from germline, CDR1 is SQVTM and CDR2 is ANQGSEA. This CDR3 is 11 amino acids long. The V end was cut by 4 bases, the J end by 3 bases, with 6 bases between. CDR3 in amino acids: CSVGRDTEAFF. As DNA, the CDR3 is TGCAGCGTTGGTAGAGACACTGAAGCTTTCTTT.

The chain links TRBV5-1 to TRBJ2-6; possible D gene TRBD2, 5 bases. CDR1 and CDR2 from the germline V gene are SGHRS and YFSETQ. CDR3 size: 19 residues. Deletions cut 2 bases from V and 0 bases from J, with 18 bases between. The CDR3 loop is CASSFRGSQTISGANVLTF. The CDR3 nucleotides are TGCGCCAGCAGCTTTCGAGGGTCCCAGACTATCTCTGGGGCCAACGTCCTGACTTTC.

This clone was picked up one time. The genes are TRBV6-1 and TRBJ2-7; D not resolved. The CDR3 consists of 16 residues. V lost 2 bases and J lost 12, with 26 bases in between. Germline loops: CDR1 MNHNS, CDR2 SASEGT. The CDR3 DNA reads as TGTGCCAGCAGTGAATACCTGGCCACGACATCGTCCCCGGTGTACTTC. This sequence encodes CASSEYLATTSSPVYF.

CDR3 bases: TGTGCCAGCAGCCTTAACAGGGTTAACACTGAAGCTTTCTTT. It yields the protein CASSLNRVNTEAFF. The chain combines TRBV7-6 with TRBJ1-1; D possibly corresponds to TRBD1 (6 bases). The V end lost 5 bases, the J end lost 2 bases, and 12 bases lay between the germline ends. Germline-derived CDR1 and CDR2 are SGHVS and FNYEAQ. The CDR3 is made up of 14 amino acids.

This chain joins TRBV5-4 and TRBJ2-7; 11 positions match TRBD1. Germline trimming cut 0 bases from V and 2 bases from J; bases unmatched to any gene: 7. The CDR3 length is 17 residues. Looked up from germline, CDR1 is SGHNT and CDR2 is YYREEE (reference sequence). CDR3 sequence: CASSLVSGQGVPYEQYF. The CDR3 nucleotides are TGTGCCAGCAGCTTGGTGTCGGGACAGGGGGTTCCCTACGAGCAGTACTTC.

The genes are TRBV6-5 and TRBJ2-5; D not certain. The V gene lost 2 bases and the J gene lost 9 bases, with 16 bases spanning the gap. CDR3 size: 14 residues. Germline V lookup: CDR1 MNHEY, CDR2 SVGAGI. The CDR3 loop is CASSYGGASVSQYF. DNA for the CDR3: TGTGCCAGCAGTTACGGTGGAGCCAGCGTATCCCAGTACTTC.

The rearrangement joins TRBV5-1 to TRBJ2-1; 7 bases line up with TRBD2. V shed 0 bases, J shed 6 bases, and the junction held 9 bases outside the gene matches. Looked up from germline, CDR1 is SGHRS and CDR2 is YFSETQ. The CDR3 loop spans 16 amino acids. The CDR3 loop reads CASSLAVLGGGNEQFF. In DNA, the CDR3 is TGCGCCAGCAGCTTGGCGGTATTGGGCGGGGGCAATGAGCAGTTCTTC. Using reference TRBV5-1 and TRBJ2-1 for the parts outside the CDR3, the full variable domain is KAGVTQTPRYLIKTRGQQVTLSCSPISGHRSVSWYQQTPGQGLQFLFEYFSETQRNKGNFPGRFSGRQFSNSRSEMNVSTLELGDSALYLCASSLAVLGGGNEQFFGPGTRLTVL.

The CDR3, as DNA: TGTGCCAGCAGCTTGGACCCCAGCAGGGCGAGCGACATTCAGTACTTC. It is translated as CASSLDPSRASDIQYF. The chain uses TRBV5-4 and TRBJ2-4, with D perhaps TRBD1 (5 bases). V was cut by 0 bases and J by 8 bases, with 18 bases left in between. Germline values: CDR1 SGHNT, CDR2 YYREEE (reference sequence). The length of the CDR3 is 16 residues.

This sequence joins TRBV7-8 and TRBJ2-2; the D is unclear. Germline CDR1 and CDR2: SGHVS and FQNEAQ. The V and J ends lost 2 bases and 6 bases respectively, with 7 bases between them. The CDR3 sequence is 13 residues long. This chain's CDR3 is CASSLLAAGELFF. CDR3 sequence (DNA): TGTGCCAGCAGCTTATTAGCTGCCGGGGAGCTGTTTTTT.

The V call is TRBV28, the J call TRBJ2-7; 7 nucleotides agree with TRBD2. The germline V gene encodes CDR1 MDHEN and CDR2 SYDVKM. V lost 6 bases to trimming and J lost 1 base; unmatched junction nucleotides: 6. The CDR3 loop spans 14 amino acids. CDR3 protein: CASRDSGGSYEQYF. CDR3 nucleotide sequence: TGTGCCAGCAGAGATTCGGGGGGTTCCTACGAGCAGTACTTC.

The rearrangement links TRBV7-8 to TRBJ2-3, with 8 nucleotides matching TRBD2. Trimming removed 6 bases from V and 0 bases from J; junction bases left unmatched: 2. CDR1 and CDR2 from the germline V gene are SGHVS and FQNEAQ. The CDR3 loop spans 14 amino acids. CDR3 region: CASSERESTDTQYF. The CDR3 region has the DNA TGTGCCAGCAGTGAGCGGGAGAGCACAGATACGCAGTATTTT.

The chain recombines TRBV11-2 with TRBJ2-7; 7 bases map to TRBD1. Trimming took 5 bases from V and 3 from J; bases not matched to a gene: 13. This CDR3 comprises 16 residues. Germline assignment: CDR1 SGHAT and CDR2 FQNNGV. The CDR3: CASSGRRDSRYYEQYF. CDR3 DNA: TGTGCCAGCAGCGGACGAAGGGACAGCCGTTACTACGAGCAGTACTTC.

CDR3 amino acids: CASSQGLAGTDTQYF. DNA for the CDR3: TGCGCCAGCAGCCAGGGACTAGCGGGCACAGATACGCAGTATTTT. V and J are TRBV5-1 and TRBJ2-3, with 11 bases fitting TRBD2. Germline V gene data show CDR1 as SGHRS and CDR2 as YFSETQ. The CDR3 loop spans 15 amino acids. The V and J ends lost 4 bases and 1 base, in that order; junction bases with no gene match: 2.

The chain links TRBV7-8 to TRBJ2-7; 15 positions agree with TRBD2. CDR1 is SGHVS, CDR2 FQNEAQ, per germline. J lost 3 bases, V lost 5 bases, and 2 bases had no gene match. The CDR3 runs to 15 residues. The CDR3 is CASSPGLAGGYEQYF. CDR3 in DNA: TGTGCCAGCAGCCCGGGACTAGCGGGGGGCTACGAGCAGTACTTC.

V usage is TRBV7-2 and J usage is TRBJ2-7; TRBD1 agrees at 9 bases. This CDR3 has 16 amino acids. CDR1 is SGHTA, CDR2 FQGNSA, per germline. V shed 3 bases, J shed 6 bases, and the junction held 12 bases outside the gene matches. The CDR3 here is CASSFRPGTGTFEQYF. The CDR3, as DNA: TGTGCCAGCAGCTTCAGACCCGGGACAGGGACATTCGAGCAGTACTTC.

J is TRBJ2-7 and V is TRBV27, with 8 bases that match TRBD2. The germline CDR1 and CDR2 sequences are MNHEY and SMNVEV (reference sequence). The J segment lost 1 base and the V segment lost 3 bases, leaving 5 bases of the junction unmatched. The CDR3 is 15 amino acids. The chain's CDR3 is CASSFGTSGSYEQYF. Written as DNA, the CDR3 is TGTGCCAGCAGTTTTGGAACTAGCGGATCCTACGAGCAGTACTTC.

V usage is TRBV28 and J usage is TRBJ2-7, with D maybe TRBD2 (5 bases). V shed 2 bases and J shed 0 bases, with 14 bases lying between them. The CDR3 spans 16 residues. Germline-derived CDR1 and CDR2 are MDHEN and SYDVKM. The CDR3 DNA sequence: TGTGCCAGCAGTTTAGCAGGTTTTAGCGACTCCTACGAGCAGTACTTC. It translates to CASSLAGFSDSYEQYF. Drawing the rest from reference TRBV28 and TRBJ2-7, the complete variable domain is DVKVTQSSRYLVKRTGEKVFLECVQDMDHENMFWYRQDPGLGLRLIYFSYDVKMKEKGDIPEGYSVSREKKERFSLILESASTNQTSMYLCASSLAGFSDSYEQYFGPGTRLTVT.

The J gene is TRBJ2-1, the V gene TRBV5-4; TRBD2 might be the D (6 bases). Trimming shortened V by 2 bases and J by 9 bases, and 12 bases separated the two germline ends. Germline-derived CDR1 and CDR2 are SGHNT and YYREEE (reference sequence). The CDR3 is made up of 13 amino acids. CDR3 bases: TGTGCCAGCAGCTTCGGCGGGAATCGTGAGCAGTTCTTC. Amino acids: CASSFGGNREQFF. Full variable domain (rest looked up from reference TRBV5-4 and TRBJ2-1): ETGVTQSPTHLIKTRGQQVTLRCSSQSGHNTVSWYQQALGQGPQFIFQYYREEENGRGNFPPRFSGLQFPNYSSELNVNALELDDSALYLCASSFGGNREQFFGPGTRLTVL.

The rearrangement links TRBV20-1 to TRBJ2-1; D may be TRBD2 (6 bases). This CDR3 is 10 amino acids long. Germline V gives CDR1 DFQATT, CDR2 SNEGSKA (reference sequence). Trimming left V 5 bases short and J 12 bases short, with 11 bases between. The chain's CDR3 is CSAGRELQFF. The CDR3 coding sequence is TGCAGTGCTGGGCGGGAACTGCAGTTCTTC.

J is TRBJ2-7 and V is TRBV9; TRBD1 matches 9 bases. V trimming: 0 bases; J trimming: 4 bases; junction bases outside the gene matches: 5. CDR3 length: 15 amino acids. Germline V gene sequence: CDR1 SGDLS, CDR2 YYNGEE. The CDR3 sequence is CASSVAKGQGYEQYF. The CDR3, as DNA: TGTGCCAGCAGCGTAGCTAAGGGACAGGGTTACGAGCAGTACTTC. The full variable domain, with the rest looked up from reference TRBV9 and TRBJ2-7, is DSGVTQTPKHLITATGQRVTLRCSPRSGDLSVYWYQQSLDQGLQFLIQYYNGEERAKGNILERFSAQQFPDLHSELNLSSLELGDSALYFCASSVAKGQGYEQYFGPGTRLTVT.

V gene TRBV10-3 combines with J gene TRBJ1-2; no definite D call. The CDR3 totals 13 residues. Trimming shortened V by 5 bases and J by 2 bases, and 9 bases separated the two germline ends. Germline CDR1 ENHRY, CDR2 SYGVKD. The CDR3 DNA sequence: TGTGCCATCAGTTACGGTGAGAACTATGGCTACACCTTC. As protein: CAISYGENYGYTF.

The chain is built from TRBV9 and TRBJ1-1, with D perhaps TRBD1 (5 bases). The length of the CDR3 is 14 residues. The V gene's germline CDR1 is SGDLS and CDR2 YYNGEE. V lost 6 bases to trimming and J lost 0 bases, with 12 bases between them. The chain's CDR3 is CASKAGLMNTEAFF. CDR3 coding DNA: TGTGCCAGCAAGGCAGGGCTAATGAACACTGAAGCTTTCTTT.

V usage is TRBV19 and J usage is TRBJ2-2; D perhaps matches TRBD2 (6 bases). The V and J ends lost 9 bases and 1 base respectively, with 9 bases between them. CDR1 and CDR2 from the germline V gene are LNHDA and SQIVND (reference sequence). The CDR3 totals 13 residues. As DNA, the CDR3 is TGTGCCAGCCATAGCGGGAACACCGGGGAGCTGTTTTTT. Amino acids: CASHSGNTGELFF.

The V and J genes are TRBV9 and TRBJ1-1, with D uncertain. Trimming took off 6 bases at V and 1 base at J, with 7 bases between the two ends. This CDR3 spans 12 amino acids. Germline CDR1 SGDLS, CDR2 YYNGEE. The CDR3 sequence: CASNTPNTEAFF. CDR3 nucleotide sequence: TGTGCCAGCAATACACCGAACACTGAAGCTTTCTTT.

The chain employs TRBV7-2 and TRBJ2-7; 9 bases fit TRBD1. V trimming: 3 bases; J trimming: 5 bases; junction bases outside the gene matches: 5. This CDR3 spans 14 amino acids. CDR1 is SGHTA, CDR2 FQGNSA, per germline. DNA of the CDR3: TGTGCCAGCAGCTTTACAGGGGGCTACGACGAGCAGTACTTC. It codes for CASSFTGGYDEQYF.

This chain uses TRBV7-9 with TRBJ1-1, with D hard to call. The V end lost 0 bases, the J end lost 3 bases, and 8 bases lay between the germline ends. In germline, CDR1 is SEHNR, CDR2 FQNEAQ (reference sequence). The CDR3 covers 14 residues. The CDR3: CASSLAVEDTEAFF. In DNA form, the CDR3 reads TGTGCCAGCAGCTTAGCTGTGGAGGACACTGAAGCTTTCTTT.

This chain links TRBV6-5 with TRBJ1-1; D gene uncertain. The V gene's germline CDR1 is MNHEY and CDR2 SVGAGI. With 4 bases removed from V and 4 bases from J, the gap between germline ends came to 16 bases. The CDR3 covers 15 residues. The CDR3 region has the DNA TGTGCCAGCAGTTTCCAACCTTCAGGATCCACTGAAGCTTTCTTT. It encodes CASSFQPSGSTEAFF.

V and J are TRBV13 and TRBJ2-3; TRBD2 might be the D (5 bases). CDR3 size: 19 residues. V lost 5 bases, J lost 0 bases, and 24 bases lay in between. Germline V CDR1 and CDR2: PRHDT, FYEKMQ (reference sequence). Here the CDR3 reads CASSTTVERMIASTDTQYF. CDR3 DNA: TGTGCCAGCAGCACAACCGTAGAGCGGATGATAGCTAGCACAGATACGCAGTATTTT.

V and J are TRBV30 and TRBJ2-1, with 7 positions matching TRBD2. CDR1 and CDR2 (germline): GTSNPN, SVGIG (reference sequence). The J segment lost 5 bases and the V segment lost 5 bases, leaving 6 bases of the junction unmatched. The CDR3 extends over 13 amino acids. CDR3 in DNA: TGTGCCTGGGATAGCGGGCAACACAATGAGCAGTTCTTC. Translating it yields CAWDSGQHNEQFF.

V usage is TRBV5-1 and J usage is TRBJ1-5, with D perhaps TRBD1 (6 bases). The CDR3 is 14 residues long. Germline lookup yields CDR1 SGHRS and CDR2 YFSETQ. Between the trimmed V and J ends, which lost 4 bases and 3 bases, there was a span of 11 bases. The CDR3 loop is CASSPGQSNQPQHF. The CDR3 nucleotides read TGCGCCAGCAGCCCCGGACAGTCCAATCAGCCCCAGCATTTT.

The chain uses TRBV5-1 and TRBJ1-1; D is possibly TRBD1 (5 bases). The ends were cut back, 4 bases at V and 8 bases at J, with 15 bases in the middle. Germline V CDR1 and CDR2: SGHRS, YFSETQ. The CDR3 is made up of 13 amino acids. CDR3 in DNA: TGCGCCAGCAGCACACCCCGGGACTGGGAAGCTTTCTTT. This translates into CASSTPRDWEAFF.